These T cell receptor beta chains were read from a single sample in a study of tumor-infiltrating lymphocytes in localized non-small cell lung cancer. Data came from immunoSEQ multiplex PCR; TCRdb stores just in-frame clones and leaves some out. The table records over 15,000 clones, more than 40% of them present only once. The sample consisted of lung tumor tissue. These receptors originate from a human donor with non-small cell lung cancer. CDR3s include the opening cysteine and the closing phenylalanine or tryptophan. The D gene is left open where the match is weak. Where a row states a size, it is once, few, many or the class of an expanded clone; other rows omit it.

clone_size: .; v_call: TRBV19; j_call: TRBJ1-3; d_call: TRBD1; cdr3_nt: TGTGCCAGTACTCGTGGCCCAGGGGGAACTGGAAACACCATATATTTT; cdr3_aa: CASTRGPGGTGNTIYF
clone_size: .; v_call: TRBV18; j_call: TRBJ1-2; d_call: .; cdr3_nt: TGTGCCAGCTCACCACGTTCAGAACAGGGATCGTATGGCTACACCTTC; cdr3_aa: CASSPRSEQGSYGYTF
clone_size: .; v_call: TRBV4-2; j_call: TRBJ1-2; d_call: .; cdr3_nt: TGTGCCAGCAGCCAACCGACAGGAGGGCCTTGGGGCTACACCTTC; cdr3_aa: CASSQPTGGPWGYTF
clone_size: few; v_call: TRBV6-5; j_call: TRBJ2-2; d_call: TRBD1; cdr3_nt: TGTGCCAGTCAAGCGGACAGGTCTACCGGGGAGCTGTTTTTT; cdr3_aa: CASQADRSTGELFF
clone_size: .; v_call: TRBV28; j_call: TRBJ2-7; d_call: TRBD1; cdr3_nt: TGTGCCAGCAGGGGGACAGGGACCTACGAGCAGTACTTC; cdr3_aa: CASRGTGTYEQYF
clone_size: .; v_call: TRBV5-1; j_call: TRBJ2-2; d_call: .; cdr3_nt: TGCGCCAGCAGCTTGGCCGCCGCTAGGTCCGGGGAGCTGTTTTTT; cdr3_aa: CASSLAAARSGELFF
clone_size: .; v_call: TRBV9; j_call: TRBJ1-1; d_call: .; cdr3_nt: TGTGCCAGCAGCGTAATGATCGACGGGAACACTGAAGCTTTCTTT; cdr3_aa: CASSVMIDGNTEAFF
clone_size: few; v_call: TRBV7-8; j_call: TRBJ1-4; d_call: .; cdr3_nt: TGTGCCAGCAGCAAGGCCGGGGCTAATGAAAAACTGTTTTTT; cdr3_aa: CASSKAGANEKLFF
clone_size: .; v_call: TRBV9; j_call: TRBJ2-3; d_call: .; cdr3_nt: TGTGCCAGCAGCTCCGGGCGGGGCGACAGCACAGATACGCAGTATTTT; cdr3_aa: CASSSGRGDSTDTQYF
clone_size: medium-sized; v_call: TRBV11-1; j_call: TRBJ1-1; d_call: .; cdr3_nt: TGTGCCAGCAGCTTAGCGCCAGGGTTCTCTGGGCCTGAAGCTTTCTTT; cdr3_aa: CASSLAPGFSGPEAFF
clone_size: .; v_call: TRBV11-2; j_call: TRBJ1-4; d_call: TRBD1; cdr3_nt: TGTGCCAGCAGCTTCCGCGCCGGGACAGATAATGAAAAACTGTTTTTT; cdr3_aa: CASSFRAGTDNEKLFF
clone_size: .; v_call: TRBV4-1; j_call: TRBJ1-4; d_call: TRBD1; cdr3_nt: TGCGCCAGCAGCCAAGCCCATCAGGGGGGGGTGTATGAAAAACTGTTTTTT; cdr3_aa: CASSQAHQGGVYEKLFF
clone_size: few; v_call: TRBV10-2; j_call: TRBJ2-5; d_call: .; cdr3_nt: TGCGCCAGCAGTGAGGCGGGGAAACAAGAGACCCAGTACTTC; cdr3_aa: CASSEAGKQETQYF
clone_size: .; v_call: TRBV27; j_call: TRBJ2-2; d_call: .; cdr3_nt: TGTGCCAGCAGTTCGGGACACAACACCGGGGAGCTGTTTTTT; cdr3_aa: CASSSGHNTGELFF
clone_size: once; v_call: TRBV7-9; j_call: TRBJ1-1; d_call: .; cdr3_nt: TGTGCCAGCAGCTTATTCACGTACGTAGGTCCGCACACTGAAGCTTTCTTT; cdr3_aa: CASSLFTYVGPHTEAFF
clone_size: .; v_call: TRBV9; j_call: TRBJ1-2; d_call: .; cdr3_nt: TGTGCCAGCAGCGTAGGGACCGCAGCCGCTTTTGGCTACACCTTC; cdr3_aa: CASSVGTAAAFGYTF
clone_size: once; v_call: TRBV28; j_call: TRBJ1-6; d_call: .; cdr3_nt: TGTGCCAGCAGTATTGAAGCAACCTATAATTCACCCCTCCACTTT; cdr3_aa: CASSIEATYNSPLHF
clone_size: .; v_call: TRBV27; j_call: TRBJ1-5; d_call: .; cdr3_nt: TGTGCCAGCAGTTTAGTAGGAGCCTACGCTTTTAGGCCCCAGCATTTT; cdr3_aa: CASSLVGAYAFRPQHF
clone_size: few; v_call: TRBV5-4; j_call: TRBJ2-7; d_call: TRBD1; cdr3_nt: TGTGCCAGCAGCTTGGGGGGAAACAGGGGGAATTACGAGCAGTACTTC; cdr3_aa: CASSLGGNRGNYEQYF
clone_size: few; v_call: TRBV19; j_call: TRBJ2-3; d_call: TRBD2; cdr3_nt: TGTGCCAGCCGGCGTGGGGGGGACACAGATACGCAGTATTTT; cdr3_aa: CASRRGGDTDTQYF
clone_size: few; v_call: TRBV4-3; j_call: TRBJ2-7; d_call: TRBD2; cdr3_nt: TGCGCCAGCAGCCAAGACCCTAGCGGGGGGCCCTACGAGCAGTACTTC; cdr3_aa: CASSQDPSGGPYEQYF
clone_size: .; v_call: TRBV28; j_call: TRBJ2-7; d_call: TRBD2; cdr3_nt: TGTGCCAGCATTATCGCGACTAGCGGGGCGTACGAGCAGTACTTC; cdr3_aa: CASIIATSGAYEQYF
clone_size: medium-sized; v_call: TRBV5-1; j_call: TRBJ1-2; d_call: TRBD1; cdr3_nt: TGCGCCAGCAGCTTGGGAGGGACAGGGGACTATGGCTACACCTTC; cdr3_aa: CASSLGGTGDYGYTF
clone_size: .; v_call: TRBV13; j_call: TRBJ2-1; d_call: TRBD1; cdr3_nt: TGTGCCAGCAGCTTAGGGACAGGGGTGGGGCTCTACAATGAGCAGTTCTTC; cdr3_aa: CASSLGTGVGLYNEQFF
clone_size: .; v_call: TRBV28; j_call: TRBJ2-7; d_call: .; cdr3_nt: TGTGCCAGCAGCTCCGGGAAGGACGTTTCCTACGAGCAGTACTTC; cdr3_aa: CASSSGKDVSYEQYF
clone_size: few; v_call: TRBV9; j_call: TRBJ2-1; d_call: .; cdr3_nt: TGTGCCAGCAGCGTAGTCTCCAGTTCTCATGAGCAGTTCTTC; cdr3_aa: CASSVVSSSHEQFF
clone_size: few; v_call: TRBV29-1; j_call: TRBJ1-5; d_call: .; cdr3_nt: TGCAGCGCAGGGATGGAAAATCAGCCCCAGCATTTT; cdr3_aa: CSAGMENQPQHF
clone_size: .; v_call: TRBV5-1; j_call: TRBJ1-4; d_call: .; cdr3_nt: TGCGCCAGCAGCTTGGTCGGGGGGCGGGAAAAACTGTTTTTT; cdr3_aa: CASSLVGGREKLFF
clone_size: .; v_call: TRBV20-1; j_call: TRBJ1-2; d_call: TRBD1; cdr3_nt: TGCAGTGCTTCCCAGACAGGGAGCTACACCTTC; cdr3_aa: CSASQTGSYTF
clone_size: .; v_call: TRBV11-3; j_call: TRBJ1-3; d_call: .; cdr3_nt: TGTGCCAGCAGCTTTACTGGAAACACCATATATTTT; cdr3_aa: CASSFTGNTIYF
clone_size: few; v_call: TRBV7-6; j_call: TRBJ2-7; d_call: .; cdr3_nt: TGTGCCAGCAGCTTGGGGGACGGGGGGCGGTTCGAGCAGTACTTC; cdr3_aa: CASSLGDGGRFEQYF
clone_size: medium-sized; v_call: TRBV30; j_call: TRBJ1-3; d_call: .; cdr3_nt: TGTGCCTGTGGTTCTGGGGGGCCCGGAAACACCATATATTTT; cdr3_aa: CACGSGGPGNTIYF
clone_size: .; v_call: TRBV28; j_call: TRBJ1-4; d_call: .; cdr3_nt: TGTGCCAGCAGTGACCGGGCCCAAAAACTGTTTTTT; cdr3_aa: CASSDRAQKLFF
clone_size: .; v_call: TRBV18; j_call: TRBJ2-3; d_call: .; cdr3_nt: TGTGCCAGCTCACCAAGATTTTCCTCGGGCACAGATACGCAGTATTTT; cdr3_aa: CASSPRFSSGTDTQYF
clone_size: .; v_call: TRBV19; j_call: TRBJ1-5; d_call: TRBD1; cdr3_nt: TGTGCCAGTATCATCTCCGGAGGGGGCGCAGAGCCCCAGCATTTT; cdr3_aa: CASIISGGGAEPQHF
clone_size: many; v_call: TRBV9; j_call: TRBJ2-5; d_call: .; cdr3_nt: TGTGCCAGCAGCCAGGGTGAGACCCAGTACTTC; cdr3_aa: CASSQGETQYF
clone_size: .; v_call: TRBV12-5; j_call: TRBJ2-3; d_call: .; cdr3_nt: TGTGCTAGTGGTTTGGTAGGGGATGGCAGACTTAGCACAGATACGCAGTATTTT; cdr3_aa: CASGLVGDGRLSTDTQYF
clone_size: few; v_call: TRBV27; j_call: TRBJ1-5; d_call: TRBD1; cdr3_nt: TGTGCCAGCAGGCGACTGGGACAGTATAGCAATCAGCCCCAGCATTTT; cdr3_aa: CASRRLGQYSNQPQHF
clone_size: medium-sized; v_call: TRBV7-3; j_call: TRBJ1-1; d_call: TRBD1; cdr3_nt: TGTGCCAGCAGCCCATCCGGGACAGCTTATGAAGCTTTCTTT; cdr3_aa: CASSPSGTAYEAFF
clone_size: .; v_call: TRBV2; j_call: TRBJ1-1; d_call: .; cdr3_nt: TGTGCCAGCAGGACGAGCACTGAAGCTTTCTTT; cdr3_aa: CASRTSTEAFF
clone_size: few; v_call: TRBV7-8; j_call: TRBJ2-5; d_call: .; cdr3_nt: TGTGCCAGCAGCCCTCGGGGAGGAGAGGAAGAGACCCAGTACTTC; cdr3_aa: CASSPRGGEEETQYF
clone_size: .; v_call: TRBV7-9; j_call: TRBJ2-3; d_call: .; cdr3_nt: TGTGCCAGCAGCCCCCCGGGGGGCCTCGATACGCAGTATTTT; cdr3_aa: CASSPPGGLDTQYF
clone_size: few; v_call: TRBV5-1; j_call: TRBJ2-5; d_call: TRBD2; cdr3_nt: TGCGCCAGCAGCGTCGGGACTAGCGGGGGGAGCCAAGAGACCCAGTACTTC; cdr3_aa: CASSVGTSGGSQETQYF
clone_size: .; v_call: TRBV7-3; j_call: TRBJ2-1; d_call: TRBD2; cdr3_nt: TGTGCCAGCAGCTCCCGCGCGGGGGTTTCCTACAATGAGCAGTTCTTC; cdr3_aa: CASSSRAGVSYNEQFF
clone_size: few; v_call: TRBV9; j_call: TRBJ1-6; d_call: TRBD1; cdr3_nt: TGTGCCAGCAGCCCCGTCGACAGGGTCGGCTCACCCCTCCACTTT; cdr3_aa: CASSPVDRVGSPLHF
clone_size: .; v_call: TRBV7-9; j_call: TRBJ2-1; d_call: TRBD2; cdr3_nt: TGTGCCAGCAGCCGAACTAGCGTCGAGGGCAATGAGCAGTTCTTC; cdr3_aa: CASSRTSVEGNEQFF